The rows below give T cell receptor beta chains drawn from one sample of a study of blood T cells in healthy people across ages. MiXCR, run by TCRdb on the 5' RACE reads, gives a single entry per CDR3 protein. The table has about 800,000 distinct CDR3 sequences, 25% seen once. The same data also contributed to another study, on T cells of mothers and their children.

Material for sequencing was blood. These receptors all come from a boy between 10 and 17 years old in good health. CDR3s include the opening cysteine and the closing phenylalanine or tryptophan. The order of the fields is D gene, V gene, CDR3 length, J gene, clone size, CDR3 DNA, CDR3 protein. A D gene is named only where the DNA matches it firmly. Not every row has a clone size; where given, it reads once, few, many or a size class.

NA	TRBV10-3	14	TRBJ1-1	few	TGTGCCATCAAGCCAGGCCTCGGGGAAACTGAAGCTTTCTTT	CAIKPGLGETEAFF
TRBD2	TRBV7-2	16	TRBJ2-1	few	TGTGCCAGCAGCCCACAAGCGGGAGGGCGATACAATGAGCAGTTCTTC	CASSPQAGGRYNEQFF
TRBD2	TRBV7-6	17	TRBJ2-1	NA	TGTGCCAGCAGCTTAGGCGGCGGGAGCTCAGCCTACAATGAGCAGTTCTTC	CASSLGGGSSAYNEQFF
TRBD2	TRBV4-1	19	TRBJ2-6	few	TGCGCCAGCAGCCAAGAAACCTTTGTTCGGGGGGACGGGGCCAACGTCCTGACTTTC	CASSQETFVRGDGANVLTF
NA	TRBV3-1	16	TRBJ2-1	NA	TGTGCCAGCAGCCCCATGGTTGGGGGCCTCTACAATGAGCAGTTCTTC	CASSPMVGGLYNEQFF
NA	TRBV25-1	12	TRBJ2-1	NA	TGTGCCAGCAGTTTGGGGAAGCATGAGCAGTTCTTC	CASSLGKHEQFF
NA	TRBV3-1	16	TRBJ2-4	few	TGTGCCAGCAGCCAACGGGGGGCTGAGTCCAAAAACATTCAGTACTTC	CASSQRGAESKNIQYF
NA	TRBV28	13	TRBJ2-7	NA	TGTGCCACGACTCAGGGGTTTTACTACGAGCAGTACTTC	CATTQGFYYEQYF
TRBD2	TRBV7-2	17	TRBJ2-1	NA	TGTGCCAGCAGCGTCCTACCGGGACTAGCGGGATACAATGAGCAGTTCTTC	CASSVLPGLAGYNEQFF
NA	TRBV7-3	15	TRBJ2-1	NA	TGTGCCAGCAGCTTGGGTCTAGCTAGGTTAGATGAGCAGTTCTTC	CASSLGLARLDEQFF
NA	TRBV6-5	17	TRBJ1-4	NA	TGTGCCAGCAGTTACGGGCGCGCTATCGCAACTAATGAAAAACTGTTTTTT	CASSYGRAIATNEKLFF
TRBD2	TRBV7-3	16	TRBJ2-2	NA	TGTGCCAGCAGCTCCACCCTAGCGGCGAACACCGGGGAGCTGTTTTTT	CASSSTLAANTGELFF
NA	TRBV29-1	10	TRBJ2-7	many	TGCAGCGTTCAGGGGAACGAGCAGTACTTC	CSVQGNEQYF
NA	TRBV6-4	17	TRBJ2-1	few	TGTGCCAGCAGTCCACTACCCAGGGGAGGAGGCTACAATGAGCAGTTCTTC	CASSPLPRGGGYNEQFF
NA	TRBV7-3	15	TRBJ1-2	once	TGTGCCAGCAGCCCGACGGGAGGGGGGTCCTATGGCTACACCTTC	CASSPTGGGSYGYTF
TRBD2	TRBV7-9	14	TRBJ2-5	once	TGTACCGGCGGCGGACTAGCGGGAGAAGAGACCCAGTACTTC	CTGGGLAGEETQYF
NA	TRBV6-1	12	TRBJ1-1	NA	TGTGCCAGCAGTGAAAAAAGGGATGAAGCTTTCTTT	CASSEKRDEAFF
TRBD2	TRBV7-9	13	TRBJ2-3	NA	TGTGCCAGCCTGGGGGGGAGGGTAGATACGCAGTATTTT	CASLGGRVDTQYF
NA	TRBV4-3	15	TRBJ2-5	NA	TGCGCCAGCAGCCAACGTGGGGGAGGCCAAGAGACCCAGTACTTC	CASSQRGGGQETQYF
NA	TRBV28	15	TRBJ2-1	NA	TGTACCAGCAGTTTATCTAGGGACAACTACAATGAGCAGTTCTTC	CTSSLSRDNYNEQFF
NA	TRBV4-3	15	TRBJ1-5	few	TGCGCCAGCAGCCAAGAAGCATCCAGCAATCAGCCCCAGCATTTT	CASSQEASSNQPQHF
NA	TRBV6-2/TRBV6-3	15	TRBJ1-2	few	TGTGCCAGCAGTTACGTTACACGGTCTAACTATGGCTACACCTTC	CASSYVTRSNYGYTF
NA	TRBV4-1	14	TRBJ2-4	NA	TGCGCCAGCAGCCAAGATAGAAGGGGGGACATTCAGTACTTC	CASSQDRRGDIQYF
NA	TRBV4-2	13	TRBJ1-4	NA	TGTGCCAGCAGCCCCCGGCTCAATGAAAAACTGTTTTTT	CASSPRLNEKLFF
TRBD1	TRBV7-6	17	TRBJ2-3	many	TGTGCCAGCAGCCCAACAGGGGGAATAACTAGCACAGATACGCAGTATTTT	CASSPTGGITSTDTQYF
NA	TRBV5-1	15	TRBJ2-4	NA	TGCGCCAGCAGCTTGGAGCAGGGAACCAAAAACATTCGGTACTTC	CASSLEQGTKNIRYF
NA	TRBV2	14	TRBJ2-5	NA	TGTGCCAGCAGGGAAGACAGTTTTCAAGAGACCCAGTACTTC	CASREDSFQETQYF
NA	TRBV5-1	12	TRBJ2-2	NA	TGCGCCAGCAGCGCCGTAGCCGGGGAGCTGTTTTTT	CASSAVAGELFF
TRBD2	TRBV4-3	15	TRBJ2-1	NA	TGCGCCAGCAGCCAAGATTTAGCGGGAGGCAATGAGCAGTTCTTC	CASSQDLAGGNEQFF
NA	TRBV6-6	13	TRBJ2-5	NA	TGTGCCATTCGCGCCGGGACTCAAGAGACCCAGTACTTC	CAIRAGTQETQYF
TRBD2	TRBV9	16	TRBJ2-7	few	TGTGCCAGCAGCGTTGACCCCCAGCGGGAGGCCTACGAGCAGTACTTC	CASSVDPQREAYEQYF
NA	TRBV7-2	13	TRBJ2-5	few	TGTGCCAGCAGTCGGGCCAACCAAGAGACCCAGTACTTC	CASSRANQETQYF
NA	TRBV3-1	15	TRBJ2-4	NA	TGTGCCAGCAGCCACTCGGACACGGCCAAAAACATTCAGTACTTC	CASSHSDTAKNIQYF
NA	TRBV10-2	13	TRBJ2-1	once	TGCGCCAGCAGTATCGGGGAATACAATGAGCAGTTCTTC	CASSIGEYNEQFF
TRBD1	TRBV7-3	14	TRBJ2-1	NA	TGTGCCAGCAGCGGACAGGGCGTAGAAAATGAGCAGTTCTTC	CASSGQGVENEQFF
TRBD2	TRBV7-2	16	TRBJ2-1	NA	TGTGCCAGCAGCTTCCAACCGGCGGGGGGCTTGAATGACCAGTTCTTC	CASSFQPAGGLNDQFF
TRBD1	TRBV29-1	12	TRBJ2-2	few	TGCAGCGTTGAGACAGGGACCGGGGAGCTGTTTTTT	CSVETGTGELFF
NA	TRBV6-5	17	TRBJ2-3	NA	TGTGCCAGCAGTTACTCCACCGGCGGGTTTAGCACAGATACGCAGTATTTT	CASSYSTGGFSTDTQYF
TRBD2	TRBV20-1	13	TRBJ2-7	NA	TGCAGTTCGGGACTAGCGGGAACCTACGAGCAGTACTTC	CSSGLAGTYEQYF
TRBD2	TRBV28	16	TRBJ2-1	few	TGTGCCAGCGCCCCCCCCGGGACTAGGCATTACAATGAGCAGTTCTTC	CASAPPGTRHYNEQFF
TRBD1	TRBV9	16	TRBJ2-2	few	TGTGCCAGCAGCGCCCCACAGGGGGCGGGGACCGGGGAGCTGTTTTTT	CASSAPQGAGTGELFF
TRBD2	TRBV20-1	16	TRBJ2-7	NA	TGCAGTGCGGCGGGACTAGCGGGGTCCTCCTCCTACGAGCAGTACTTC	CSAAGLAGSSSYEQYF
NA	TRBV21-1	15	TRBJ2-7	few	TGTGCCAGCAGCAAAGAGGGGAGAGCCGGTGGGGAGCAGTACTTC	CASSKEGRAGGEQYF